The 22 T cell receptor beta chains listed next were all sequenced from one sample in a study of regulatory T cells in long-lasting Graves disease. Time point meaning: persistent/refractory GD, antithyroid drugs over 5 years with positive TRAb. Extracted RNA from PBMCs served as the source of the TCR library. Construction of TCR beta libraries relied on iRepertoire HTBI primers and on Arm-PCR targeting CDR3 regions. MiXCR, applied by TCRdb to the multiplex PCR reads, yields one record per CDR3 protein. Seen here are some 450,000 distinct CDR3 sequences, about 20% observed once, and the top ten hold around 26%. The sample here was peripheral blood mononuclear cells (PBMCs), taken when the disease was refractory, from a patient treated with antithyroid drugs. These receptors all stem from a female donor with Graves disease.

This clonotype showed up many times. The gene calls are TRBV6-2 or TRBV6-3 and TRBJ2-6; maybe TRBD1 (6 bases). CDR1 is MNHEY and CDR2 is SVGEGT in the germline V gene. The CDR3 contains 18 residues. V lost 6 bases to trimming and J lost 0 bases, with 18 bases between them. The chain's CDR3 is CASRRASTGFSGANVLTF. DNA of the CDR3: TGTGCCAGCAGACGCGCAAGTACAGGGTTCTCTGGGGCCAACGTCCTGACTTTC.

This clonotype was counted only a few times. The CDR3 protein is CASSPGQGVAGANVLTF. DNA of the CDR3: TGTGCCAGCAGCCCCGGACAGGGGGTCGCTGGGGCCAACGTCCTGACTTTC. V usage is TRBV7-8 and J usage is TRBJ2-6; 10 nucleotides match TRBD1. This CDR3 is 17 amino acids long. Trimming at V came to 5 bases and at J to 2 bases, leaving 6 bases not matched to a gene. Per the germline V gene, CDR1 is SGHVS and CDR2 is FQNEAQ.

The sample holds many counts of this clonotype. This chain joins TRBV28 and TRBJ2-4; TRBD1 matches 10 bases. Germline assignment: CDR1 MDHEN and CDR2 SYDVKM. The junction had 19 bases not matched to a gene; V was cut back by 9 bases and J by 2 bases. The length of the CDR3 is 19 residues. The CDR3 DNA is TGTGCCAGTTGCGGTCCCGGGACAGGGGATTCTGGGTCCAAAAACATTCAGTACTTC. It encodes CASCGPGTGDSGSKNIQYF.

This chain joins TRBV29-1 and TRBJ1-2, with 8 nucleotides matching TRBD1. The germline V gene has CDR1 SQVTM and CDR2 ANQGSEA. CDR3 size: 12 residues. V lost 7 bases, J lost 8 bases, and 9 bases stayed unmatched. The CDR3 is CSGHTGGIGYTF. CDR3 DNA: TGCAGCGGCCATACAGGGGGTATAGGCTACACCTTC. Variable domain in full (rest from reference TRBV29-1 and TRBJ1-2): SAVISQKPSRDICQRGTSLTIQCQVDSQVTMMFWYRQQPGQSLTLIATANQGSEATYESGFVIDKFPISRPNLTFSTLTVSNMSPEDSSIYLCSGHTGGIGYTFGSGTRLTVV.

This clonotype appeared many times. The rearrangement links TRBV20-1 to TRBJ2-7; TRBD1 matches at 7 bases. The CDR3 extends over 14 amino acids. Germline loops: CDR1 DFQATT, CDR2 SNEGSKA (reference sequence). CDR3 amino acids: CRPLGWDSDYEQYF. The CDR3 bases are TGCAGACCACTAGGATGGGACAGTGACTACGAGCAGTACTTC.

This clonotype was observed a handful of times. The rearrangement links TRBV7-2 to TRBJ1-4; a possible D gene is TRBD1 (6 bases). Trimming took 1 base from V and 4 from J, leaving 13 bases between them. Germline loops: CDR1 SGHTA, CDR2 FQGNSA. This CDR3 comprises 16 residues. CDR3 residues: CASSLGTGTSNEKLFF. The CDR3, as DNA: TGTGCCAGCAGCTTAGGGACCGGGACAAGTAATGAAAAACTGTTTTTT.

This clonotype was counted between two and nine times. CDR3 residues: CASSPREDVETQYF. CDR3 coding DNA: TGTGCCAGCTCACCACGTGAGGACGTCGAGACCCAGTACTTC. The chain couples TRBV18 to TRBJ2-5; no reliable D call. Trimming stripped 1 base from V and 5 bases from J, with 11 bases between. Germline-derived CDR1 and CDR2 are KGHSH and LQKENI. The CDR3 runs 14 residues. Full variable domain (remainder filled in from reference TRBV18 and TRBJ2-5): NAGVMQNPRHLVRRRGQEARLRCSPMKGHSHVYWYRQLPEEGLKFMVYLQKENIIDESGMPKERFSAEFPKEGPSILRIQQVVRGDSAAYFCASSPREDVETQYFGPGTRLLVL.

The CDR3 DNA reads as TGTGCCAGCAGCCCACAGGACTGGGGGAACTACGAGCAGTACTTC. It specifies CASSPQDWGNYEQYF. The rearrangement links TRBV6-2 or TRBV6-3 to TRBJ2-7, with D perhaps assigned TRBD1 or TRBD2 (5 bases each). Germline V lookup: CDR1 MNHEY, CDR2 SVGEGT. The V and J ends lost 6 bases and 3 bases respectively, with 18 bases between them. CDR3 length: 15 residues.

The sample holds many counts of this clonotype. This chain connects TRBV28 to TRBJ2-5; 8 nucleotides line up with TRBD1. This CDR3 has 12 residues. With V trimmed by 9 bases and J by 6 bases, 6 bases remained unmatched. The germline V gene encodes CDR1 MDHEN and CDR2 SYDVKM. The CDR3 DNA is TGTGCCAGTACAGGGGGTTTACAGACCCAGTACTTC. The encoded protein is CASTGGLQTQYF.

The count of this clonotype is one. The gene calls are TRBV25-1 and TRBJ1-1; D uncertain. With 6 bases removed from V and 3 bases from J, the gap between germline ends came to 8 bases. The germline gives CDR1 MGHDK, CDR2 SYGVNS. The CDR3 is 12 amino acids. The CDR3: CASRRTHTEAFF. The CDR3 nucleotides are TGTGCCAGCAGGCGGACCCACACTGAAGCTTTCTTT.

At least ten counts were recorded for this clonotype. The genes are TRBV5-1 and TRBJ1-1, with unresolved D. The CDR3 length is 13 residues. The V gene's germline CDR1 is SGHRS and CDR2 YFSETQ. The V end was cut by 4 bases, the J end by 6 bases, with 13 bases between. CDR3 sequence reads: CASSDPGSSEAFF. The CDR3 DNA is TGCGCCAGCAGCGATCCAGGCAGCTCTGAAGCTTTCTTT.

This clonotype was recorded many times. The chain employs TRBV28 and TRBJ1-1; D may be TRBD1 (6 bases). Germline V lookup: CDR1 MDHEN, CDR2 SYDVKM. The CDR3 loop spans 14 amino acids. The germline V and J ends were trimmed by 4 bases and 6 bases, with 15 bases remaining between them. The CDR3 DNA is TGTGCCAGCAGTTATGTACAGGGTAACGCTGAAGCTTTCTTT. Its translation is CASSYVQGNAEAFF.

This clonotype was picked up many times. This sequence joins TRBV7-2 and TRBJ2-7; D unclear. There are 14 residues in the CDR3. CDR1 and CDR2 (germline): SGHTA, FQGNSA. Trimming removed 0 bases from V and 6 bases from J, with 12 bases in between. CDR3 sequence (DNA): TGTGCCAGCAGCTTAGCAGAATGGGGTGGCGAGCAGTACTTC. Translated, it gives CASSLAEWGGEQYF. Full variable domain (remainder filled in from reference TRBV7-2 and TRBJ2-7): GAGVSQSPSNKVTEKGKDVELRCDPISGHTALYWYRQSLGQGLEFLIYFQGNSAPDKSGLPSDRFSAERTGGSVSTLTIQRTQQEDSAVYLCASSLAEWGGEQYFGPGTRLTVT.

The chain has TRBV6-1 and TRBJ1-2; 7 nucleotides align to TRBD1. V shed 7 bases and J 5 bases; nucleotides not matched to a gene: 10. This CDR3 is 14 amino acids long. CDR1 is MNHNS and CDR2 is SASEGT in the germline V gene. The CDR3 reads CASTLGGTEYGYTF. The CDR3 region has the DNA TGTGCCAGCACCCTAGGGGGGACAGAGTATGGCTACACCTTC.

This clonotype was recorded many times. V usage is TRBV2 and J usage is TRBJ2-2; D is unclear. Per germline, CDR1 SNHLY and CDR2 FYNNEI. V dropped 6 bases and J dropped 0 bases, with 8 bases sitting between them. The CDR3 runs to 14 residues. The CDR3 region has the DNA TGTGCCAGCAGGGTCCTTGCGAACACCGGGGAGCTGTTTTTT. This gives the protein CASRVLANTGELFF.

This clonotype was picked up many times. The chain carries TRBV28 and TRBJ2-7; D is ambiguous. Germline V gene data show CDR1 as MDHEN and CDR2 as SYDVKM. Trimming removed 3 bases at V and 0 bases at J, with 9 bases between. This CDR3 is 14 amino acids long. CDR3 region: CASSFGESSYEQYF. The CDR3 region has the DNA TGTGCCAGCAGTTTTGGCGAAAGCTCCTACGAGCAGTACTTC.

This clonotype was seen ten or more times. CDR3 nucleotides: TGTGCCAGCAGCGTTACAGGGGGCGGGGAGCTGTTTTTT. Encoded protein: CASSVTGGGELFF. The gene calls are TRBV2 and TRBJ2-2, with TRBD1 identical over 8 bases. The CDR3 has 13 residues. After removal of 6 bases from V and 7 bases from J, the junction contained 4 bases not matched to a gene. Germline-derived CDR1 and CDR2 are SNHLY and FYNNEI.

This clonotype was counted many times. The chain uses TRBV2 and TRBJ2-5; 11 bases match TRBD2. This CDR3 is 14 amino acids long. Per germline, CDR1 SNHLY and CDR2 FYNNEI. Trimming took 4 bases from V and 7 from J; bases not matched to a gene: 5. The CDR3, as DNA: TGTGCCAGCAGTGCACTAGCGGGAGATTTGACCCAGTACTTC. Amino acid sequence: CASSALAGDLTQYF.

This chain links TRBV5-1 with TRBJ2-1, with 9 bases matching TRBD1. The CDR3 loop spans 16 amino acids. The V gene's germline CDR1 is SGHRS and CDR2 YFSETQ. The ends lost 0 bases at V and 3 bases at J; junction bases unmatched: 4. In DNA form, the CDR3 reads TGCGCCAGCAGCTTGGACGGGACAGGGTTCTACAATGAGCAGTTCTTC. Protein: CASSLDGTGFYNEQFF.

This clonotype has at least ten counts. The V and J genes are TRBV27 and TRBJ1-1; D is unresolved. Germline V CDR1 and CDR2: MNHEY, SMNVEV (reference sequence). V lost 5 bases and J 4 bases, leaving 11 bases between the germline ends. CDR3 length: 13 residues. CDR3 nucleotides: TGTGCCAGCAGTCTTATTGAGGGCACTGAAGCTTTCTTT. It codes for CASSLIEGTEAFF.

The rearrangement joins TRBV20-1 to TRBJ2-7; D perhaps matches TRBD2 (6 bases). Germline loops: CDR1 DFQATT, CDR2 SNEGSKA (reference sequence). Between the trimmed V and J ends, which lost 0 bases and 0 bases, there was a span of 15 bases. The length of the CDR3 is 16 residues. CDR3: CSARDRLGLRSYEQYF. DNA of the CDR3: TGCAGTGCTAGAGATCGCCTGGGACTCCGCTCCTACGAGCAGTACTTC.

This clonotype was detected ten times or more. The chain couples TRBV28 to TRBJ2-4, with unresolved D. The CDR3 loop spans 12 amino acids. V was pared by 6 bases and J by 0 bases, with 3 bases between. Germline CDR1 and CDR2: MDHEN and SYDVKM. CDR3: CASSLAKNIQYF. The CDR3 region has the DNA TGTGCCAGCAGCTTAGCCAAAAACATTCAGTACTTC.